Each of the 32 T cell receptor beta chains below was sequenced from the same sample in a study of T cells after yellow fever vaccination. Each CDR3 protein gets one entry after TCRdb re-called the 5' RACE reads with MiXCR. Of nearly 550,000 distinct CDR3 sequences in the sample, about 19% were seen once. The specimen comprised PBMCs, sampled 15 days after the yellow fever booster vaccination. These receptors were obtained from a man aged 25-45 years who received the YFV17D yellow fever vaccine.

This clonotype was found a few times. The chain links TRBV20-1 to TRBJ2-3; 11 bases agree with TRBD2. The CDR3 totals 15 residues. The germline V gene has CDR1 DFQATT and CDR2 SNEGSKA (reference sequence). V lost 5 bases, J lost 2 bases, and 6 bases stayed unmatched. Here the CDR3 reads CSAPTSGAYTDTQYF. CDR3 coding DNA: TGCAGTGCTCCGACTAGCGGGGCCTACACAGATACGCAGTATTTT.

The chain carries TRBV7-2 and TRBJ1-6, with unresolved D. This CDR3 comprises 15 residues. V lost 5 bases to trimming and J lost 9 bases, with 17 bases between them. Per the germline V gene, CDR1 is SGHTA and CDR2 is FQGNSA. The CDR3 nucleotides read TGTGCCAGCAGCGTCTCGGGTCAAGTCGGTTCACCCCTCCACTTT. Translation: CASSVSGQVGSPLHF.

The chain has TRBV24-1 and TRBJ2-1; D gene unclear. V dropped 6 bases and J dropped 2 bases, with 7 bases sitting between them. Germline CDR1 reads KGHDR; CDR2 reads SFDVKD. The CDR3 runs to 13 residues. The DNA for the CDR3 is TGTGCCACCAGTCCCCCCGCCTACAATGAGCAGTTCTTC. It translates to CATSPPAYNEQFF.

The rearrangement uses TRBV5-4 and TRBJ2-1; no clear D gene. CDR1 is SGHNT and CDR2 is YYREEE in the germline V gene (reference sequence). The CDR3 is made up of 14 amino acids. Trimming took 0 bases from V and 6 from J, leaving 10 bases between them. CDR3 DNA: TGTGCCAGCAGCTTGGATCTGGATAGCAATGAGCAGTTCTTC. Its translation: CASSLDLDSNEQFF. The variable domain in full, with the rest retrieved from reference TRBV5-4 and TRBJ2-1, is ETGVTQSPTHLIKTRGQQVTLRCSSQSGHNTVSWYQQALGQGPQFIFQYYREEENGRGNFPPRFSGLQFPNYSSELNVNALELDDSALYLCASSLDLDSNEQFFGPGTRLTVL.

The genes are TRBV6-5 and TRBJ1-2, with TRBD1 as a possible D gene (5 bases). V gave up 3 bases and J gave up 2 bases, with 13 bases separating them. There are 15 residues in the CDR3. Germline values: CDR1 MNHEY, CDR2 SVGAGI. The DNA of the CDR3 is TGTGCCAGCAGTTATCCTGCGGGGGGAAACTATGGCTACACCTTC. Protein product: CASSYPAGGNYGYTF.

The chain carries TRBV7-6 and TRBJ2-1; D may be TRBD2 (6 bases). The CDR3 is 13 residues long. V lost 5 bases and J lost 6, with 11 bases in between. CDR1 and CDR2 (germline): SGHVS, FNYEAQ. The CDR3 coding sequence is TGTGCCAGCAGCCCGCGGGATTTCAATGAGCAGTTCTTC. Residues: CASSPRDFNEQFF.

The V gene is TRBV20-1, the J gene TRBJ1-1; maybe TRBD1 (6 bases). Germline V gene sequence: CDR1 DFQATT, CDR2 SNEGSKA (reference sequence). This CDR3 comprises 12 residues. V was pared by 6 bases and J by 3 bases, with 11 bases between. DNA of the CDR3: TGCAGTGCCCGAGGGGGGGACACTGAAGCTTTCTTT. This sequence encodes CSARGGDTEAFF.

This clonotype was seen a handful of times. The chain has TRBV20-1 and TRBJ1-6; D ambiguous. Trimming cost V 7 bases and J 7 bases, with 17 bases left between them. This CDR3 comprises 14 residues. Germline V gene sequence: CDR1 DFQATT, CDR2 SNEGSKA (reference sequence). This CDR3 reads CSGFLSGFNSPLHF. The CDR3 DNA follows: TGCAGTGGATTCCTTTCCGGCTTCAATTCACCCCTCCACTTT.

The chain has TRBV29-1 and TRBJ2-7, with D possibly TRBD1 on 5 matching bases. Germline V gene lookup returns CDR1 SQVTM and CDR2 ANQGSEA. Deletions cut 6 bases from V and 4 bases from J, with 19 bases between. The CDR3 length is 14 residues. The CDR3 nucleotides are TGCAGCGTCGCGAAGGGAACAGGATCGTACGAGCAGTACTTC. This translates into CSVAKGTGSYEQYF.

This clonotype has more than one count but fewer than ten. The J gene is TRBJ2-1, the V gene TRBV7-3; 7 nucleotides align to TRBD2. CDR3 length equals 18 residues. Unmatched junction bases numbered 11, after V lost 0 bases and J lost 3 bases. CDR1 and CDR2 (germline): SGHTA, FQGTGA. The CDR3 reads CASSLTGTGLADYNEQFF. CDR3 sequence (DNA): TGTGCCAGCAGCTTAACAGGGACGGGGCTAGCGGACTACAATGAGCAGTTCTTC.

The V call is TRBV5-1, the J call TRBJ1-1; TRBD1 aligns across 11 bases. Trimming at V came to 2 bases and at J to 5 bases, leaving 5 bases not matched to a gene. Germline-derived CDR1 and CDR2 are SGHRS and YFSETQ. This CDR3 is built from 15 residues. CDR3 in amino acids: CASSFGTGGGTEAFF. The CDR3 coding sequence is TGCGCCAGCAGCTTCGGGACAGGGGGAGGTACTGAAGCTTTCTTT.

DNA of the CDR3: TGTGCCAGCGTTTTTGGCGGGGCCAACGTCCTGACTTTC. This sequence encodes CASVFGGANVLTF. This chain joins TRBV13 and TRBJ2-6; D is unclear. Germline V gene lookup returns CDR1 PRHDT and CDR2 FYEKMQ (reference sequence). Trimming removed 8 bases at V and 4 bases at J, with 9 bases between. The length of the CDR3 is 13 residues.

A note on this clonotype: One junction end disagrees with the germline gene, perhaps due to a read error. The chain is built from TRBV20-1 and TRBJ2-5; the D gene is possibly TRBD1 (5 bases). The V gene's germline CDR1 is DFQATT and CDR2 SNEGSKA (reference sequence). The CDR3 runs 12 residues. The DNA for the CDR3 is TGCAGTGCTTTAGCCCCACAGGAGACCCTGTACTTC. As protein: CSALAPQETLYF.

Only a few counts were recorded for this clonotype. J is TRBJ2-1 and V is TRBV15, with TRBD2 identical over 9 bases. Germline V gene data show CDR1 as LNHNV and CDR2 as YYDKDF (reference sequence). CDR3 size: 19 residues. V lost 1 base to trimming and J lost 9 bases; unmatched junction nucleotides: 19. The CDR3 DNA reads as TGTGCCACCAGCAGAGGATCCCCGCAGCGGGAGGCAACGCTGACTGAGCAGTTCTTC. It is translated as CATSRGSPQREATLTEQFF.

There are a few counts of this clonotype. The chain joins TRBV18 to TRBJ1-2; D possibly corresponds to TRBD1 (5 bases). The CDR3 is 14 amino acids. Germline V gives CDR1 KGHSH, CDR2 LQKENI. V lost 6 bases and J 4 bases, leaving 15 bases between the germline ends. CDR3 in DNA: TGTGCCAGCTCTCCTGACCAACAGGTCTATGGCTACACCTTC. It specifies CASSPDQQVYGYTF.

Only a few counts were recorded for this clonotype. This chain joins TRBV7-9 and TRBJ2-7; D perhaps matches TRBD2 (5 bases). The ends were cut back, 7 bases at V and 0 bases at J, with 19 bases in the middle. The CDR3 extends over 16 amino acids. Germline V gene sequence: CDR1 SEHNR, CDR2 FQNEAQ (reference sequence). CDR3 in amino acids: CASISLRGAASYEQYF. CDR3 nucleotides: TGTGCCAGCATATCCCTCCGCGGAGCGGCCTCCTACGAGCAGTACTTC.

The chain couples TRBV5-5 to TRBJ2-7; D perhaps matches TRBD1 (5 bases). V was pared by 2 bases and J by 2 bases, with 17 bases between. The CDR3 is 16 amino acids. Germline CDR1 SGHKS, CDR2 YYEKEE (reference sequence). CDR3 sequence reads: CASSFSTTGFPYEQYF. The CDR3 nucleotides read TGTGCCAGCAGCTTCAGTACTACAGGATTCCCCTACGAGCAGTACTTC.

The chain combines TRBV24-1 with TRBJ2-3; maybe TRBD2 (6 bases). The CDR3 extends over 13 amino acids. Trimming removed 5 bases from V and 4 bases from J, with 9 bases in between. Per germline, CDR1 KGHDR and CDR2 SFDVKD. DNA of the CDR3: TGTGCCACCAGTGCCGGGAGTCCAGATACGCAGTATTTT. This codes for CATSAGSPDTQYF.

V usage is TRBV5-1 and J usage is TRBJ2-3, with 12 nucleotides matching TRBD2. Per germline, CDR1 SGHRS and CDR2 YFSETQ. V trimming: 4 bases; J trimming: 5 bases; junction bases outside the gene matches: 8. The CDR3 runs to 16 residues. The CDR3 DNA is TGCGCCAGCAGCCCCCCGACTAGCGGGAGTAAAGATACGCAGTATTTT. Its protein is CASSPPTSGSKDTQYF.

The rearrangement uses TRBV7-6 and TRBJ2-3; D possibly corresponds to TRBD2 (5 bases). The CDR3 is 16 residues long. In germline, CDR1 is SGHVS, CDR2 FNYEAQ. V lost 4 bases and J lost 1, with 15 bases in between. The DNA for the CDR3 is TGTGCCAGCAGCTGGACTCGCACTAGGGGCACAGATACGCAGTATTTT. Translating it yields CASSWTRTRGTDTQYF.

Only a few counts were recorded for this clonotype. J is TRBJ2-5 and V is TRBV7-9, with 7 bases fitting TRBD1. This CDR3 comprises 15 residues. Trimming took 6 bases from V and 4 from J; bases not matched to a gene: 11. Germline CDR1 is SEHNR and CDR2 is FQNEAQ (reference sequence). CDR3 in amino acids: CASRPRGPIGETQYF. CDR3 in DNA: TGTGCCAGCAGACCGAGGGGGCCAATCGGAGAGACCCAGTACTTC.

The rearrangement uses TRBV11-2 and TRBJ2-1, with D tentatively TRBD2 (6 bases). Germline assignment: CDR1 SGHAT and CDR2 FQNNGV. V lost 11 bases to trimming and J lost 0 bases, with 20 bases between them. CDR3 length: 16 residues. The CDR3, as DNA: TGTGCCTGGAAGAGCAGGGACTCCAGCTCCTACAATGAGCAGTTCTTC. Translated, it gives CAWKSRDSSSYNEQFF.

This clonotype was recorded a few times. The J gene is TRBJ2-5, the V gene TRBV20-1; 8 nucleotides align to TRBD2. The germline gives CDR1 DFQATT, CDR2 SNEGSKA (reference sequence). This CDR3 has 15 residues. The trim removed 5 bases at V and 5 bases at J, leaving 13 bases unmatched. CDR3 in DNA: TGCAGTGCTCCAAAGCCCGGGACTAGTTCGGAGACCCAGTACTTC. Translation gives CSAPKPGTSSETQYF.

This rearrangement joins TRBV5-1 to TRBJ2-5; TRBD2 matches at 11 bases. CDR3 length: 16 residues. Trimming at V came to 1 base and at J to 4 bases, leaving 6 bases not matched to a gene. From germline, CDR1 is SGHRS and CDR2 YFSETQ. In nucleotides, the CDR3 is TGCGCCAGCAGCTTGTTAGCGGGAGGGCGTGGAGAGACCCAGTACTTC. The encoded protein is CASSLLAGGRGETQYF.

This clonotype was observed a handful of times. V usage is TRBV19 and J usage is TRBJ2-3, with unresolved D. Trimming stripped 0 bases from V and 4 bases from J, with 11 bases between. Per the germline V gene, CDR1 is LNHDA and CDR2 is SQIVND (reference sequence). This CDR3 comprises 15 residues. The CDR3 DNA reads TGTGCCAGTAGTATAGATCCCGCCAGCTCAGATACGCAGTATTTT. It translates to CASSIDPASSDTQYF.

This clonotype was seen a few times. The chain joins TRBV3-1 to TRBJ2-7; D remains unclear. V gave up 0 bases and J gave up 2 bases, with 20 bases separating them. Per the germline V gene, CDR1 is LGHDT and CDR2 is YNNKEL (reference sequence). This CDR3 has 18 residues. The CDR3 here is CASSQEVTVDSTAYEQYF. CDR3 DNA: TGTGCCAGCAGCCAAGAAGTGACGGTGGATTCGACGGCCTACGAGCAGTACTTC.

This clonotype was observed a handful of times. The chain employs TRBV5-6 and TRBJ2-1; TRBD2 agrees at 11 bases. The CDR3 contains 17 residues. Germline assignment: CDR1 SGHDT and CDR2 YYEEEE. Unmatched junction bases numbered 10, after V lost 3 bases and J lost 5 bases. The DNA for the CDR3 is TGTGCCAGCAGCTCACCATTGGGACTAGCGGTTCACAATGAGCAGTTCTTC. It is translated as CASSSPLGLAVHNEQFF.

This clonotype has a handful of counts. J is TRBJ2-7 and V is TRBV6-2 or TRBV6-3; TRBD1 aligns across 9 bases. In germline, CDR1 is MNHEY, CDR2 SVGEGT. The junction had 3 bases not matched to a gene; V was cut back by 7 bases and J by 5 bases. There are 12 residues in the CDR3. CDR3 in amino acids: CASTRTGDEQYF. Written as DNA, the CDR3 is TGTGCCAGCACCAGGACAGGGGACGAGCAGTACTTC.

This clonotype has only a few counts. CDR3 bases: TGTGCCAGCAGGGGACAGGGGAGGGACACCGGGGAGCTGTTTTTT. It translates to CASRGQGRDTGELFF. The J gene is TRBJ2-2, the V gene TRBV12-3 or TRBV12-4; 10 nucleotides align to TRBD1. The CDR3 runs to 15 residues. After removal of 6 bases from V and 3 bases from J, the junction contained 4 bases not matched to a gene.

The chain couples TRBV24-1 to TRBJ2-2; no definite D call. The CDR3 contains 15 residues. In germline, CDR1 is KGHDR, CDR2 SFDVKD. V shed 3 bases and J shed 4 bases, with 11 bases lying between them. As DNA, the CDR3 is TGTGCCACCAGTGATCCCTCACCCAGCACCGGGGAGCTGTTTTTT. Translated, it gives CATSDPSPSTGELFF.

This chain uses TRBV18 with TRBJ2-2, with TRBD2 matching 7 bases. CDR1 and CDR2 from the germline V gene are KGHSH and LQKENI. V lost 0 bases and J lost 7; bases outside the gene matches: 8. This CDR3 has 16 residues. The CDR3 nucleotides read TGTGCCAGCTCACCACCGGCGGCGGGAGTGCACGGGGAGCTGTTTTTT. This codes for CASSPPAAGVHGELFF.

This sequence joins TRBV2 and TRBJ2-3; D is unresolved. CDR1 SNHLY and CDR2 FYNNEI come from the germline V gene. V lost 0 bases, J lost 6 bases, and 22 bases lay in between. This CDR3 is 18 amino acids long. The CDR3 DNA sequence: TGTGCCAGCAGTGAAGCCAACGCTTTAACGGAAATGGAGGATACGCAGTATTTT. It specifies CASSEANALTEMEDTQYF.